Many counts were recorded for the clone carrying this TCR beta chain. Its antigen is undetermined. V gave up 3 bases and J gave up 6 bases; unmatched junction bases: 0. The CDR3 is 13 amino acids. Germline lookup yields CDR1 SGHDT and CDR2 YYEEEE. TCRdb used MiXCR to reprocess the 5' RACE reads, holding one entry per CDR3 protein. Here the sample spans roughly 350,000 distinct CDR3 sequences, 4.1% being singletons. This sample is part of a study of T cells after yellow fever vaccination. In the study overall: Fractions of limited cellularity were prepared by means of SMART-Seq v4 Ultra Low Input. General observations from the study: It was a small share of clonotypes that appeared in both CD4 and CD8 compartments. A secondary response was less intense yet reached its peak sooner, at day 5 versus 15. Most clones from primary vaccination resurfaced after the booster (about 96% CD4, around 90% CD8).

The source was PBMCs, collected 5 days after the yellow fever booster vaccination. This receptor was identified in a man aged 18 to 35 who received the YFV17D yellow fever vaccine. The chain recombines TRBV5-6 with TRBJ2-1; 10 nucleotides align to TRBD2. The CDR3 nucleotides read TGTGCCAGCAGCTGGACTAGCGGCAATGAGCAGTTCTTC. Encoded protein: CASSWTSGNEQFF.